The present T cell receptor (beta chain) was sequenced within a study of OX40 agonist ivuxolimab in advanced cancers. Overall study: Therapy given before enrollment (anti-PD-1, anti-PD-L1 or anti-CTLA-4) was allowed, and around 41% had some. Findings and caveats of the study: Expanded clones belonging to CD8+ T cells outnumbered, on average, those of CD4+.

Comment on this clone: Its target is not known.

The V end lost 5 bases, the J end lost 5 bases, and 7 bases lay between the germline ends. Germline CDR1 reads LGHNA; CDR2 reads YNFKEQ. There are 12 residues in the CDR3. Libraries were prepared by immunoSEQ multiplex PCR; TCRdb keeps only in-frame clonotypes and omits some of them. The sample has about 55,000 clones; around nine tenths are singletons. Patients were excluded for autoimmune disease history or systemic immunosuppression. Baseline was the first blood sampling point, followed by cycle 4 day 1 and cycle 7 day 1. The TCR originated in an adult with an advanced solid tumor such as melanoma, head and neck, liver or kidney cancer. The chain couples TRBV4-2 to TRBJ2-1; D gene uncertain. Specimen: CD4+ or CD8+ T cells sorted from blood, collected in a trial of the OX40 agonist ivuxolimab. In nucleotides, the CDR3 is TGTGCCAGCAGCTCCGCCAACAATGAGCAGTTCTTC. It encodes CASSSANNEQFF.